These 20 T cell receptor beta chains came from one sample sequenced in a study of blood T cell repertoires in COVID-19. Clones were sequenced by immunoSEQ multiplex PCR, and TCRdb holds only the in-frame ones, with some missing. Here the sample spans more than 85,000 clones, 65% to 90% being singletons. The specimen was peripheral blood. These receptors were obtained from a man aged 55-75 years with acute or convalescent COVID-19.

The rearrangement uses TRBV7-3 and TRBJ2-3; maybe TRBD2 (5 bases). CDR1 is SGHTA and CDR2 is FQGTGA in the germline V gene. V was pared by 2 bases and J by 0 bases, with 9 bases between. This CDR3 has 15 amino acids. The CDR3 loop reads CASSLVRGSTDTQYF. The CDR3 DNA reads TGTGCCAGCAGCTTAGTCCGGGGTAGCACAGATACGCAGTATTTT.

V is TRBV5-6 and J is TRBJ1-2; 7 positions match TRBD1. CDR1 is SGHDT, CDR2 YYEEEE, per germline. The V and J ends lost 4 bases and 8 bases, in that order; junction bases with no gene match: 8. This CDR3 spans 13 amino acids. The CDR3 loop reads CASSLGTAYGYTF. As DNA, the CDR3 is TGTGCCAGCAGCCTCGGGACAGCATACGGCTACACCTTC.

V and J are TRBV2 and TRBJ1-4; the D gene is possibly TRBD1 (5 bases). Trimming removed 1 base from V and 8 bases from J, with 8 bases in between. This CDR3 is built from 13 residues. Looked up from germline, CDR1 is SNHLY and CDR2 is FYNNEI. The DNA of the CDR3 is TGTGCCAGCAGTGAAGAGAAGGGGGAAAAACTGTTTTTT. Protein product: CASSEEKGEKLFF. Full variable domain (remainder filled in from reference TRBV2 and TRBJ1-4): EPEVTQTPSHQVTQMGQEVILRCVPISNHLYFYWYRQILGQKVEFLVSFYNNEISEKSEIFDDQFSVERPDGSNFTLKIRSTKLEDSAMYFCASSEEKGEKLFFGSGTQLSVL.

J is TRBJ1-6 and V is TRBV19; a possible D gene is TRBD1 (6 bases). V was clipped by 5 bases and J by 10 bases, with 18 bases between them. The CDR3 extends over 15 amino acids. Germline V gene data show CDR1 as LNHDA and CDR2 as SQIVND (reference sequence). The CDR3 region is CASSPTDRFGSPLHF. In DNA form, the CDR3 reads TGTGCCAGTAGTCCCACCGACAGGTTTGGATCACCCCTCCACTTT. The whole variable domain, remainder taken from reference TRBV19 and TRBJ1-6, is DGGITQSPKYLFRKEGQNVTLSCEQNLNHDAMYWYRQDPGQGLRLIYYSQIVNDFQKGDIAEGYSVSREKKESFPLTVTSAQKNPTAFYLCASSPTDRFGSPLHFGNGTRLTVT.

This chain joins TRBV6-5 and TRBJ1-2, with D unresolved. The germline V gene encodes CDR1 MNHEY and CDR2 SVGAGI. The CDR3 length is 12 residues. Trimming pared 10 bases from V and 7 bases from J, leaving 16 bases between. This CDR3 reads CATQRLGVGYTF. CDR3 in DNA: TGTGCCACGCAGAGGCTCGGAGTTGGCTACACCTTC.

The gene calls are TRBV12-3 or TRBV12-4 and TRBJ1-1, with TRBD1 as a possible D gene (5 bases). The CDR3 sequence is 13 residues long. Trimming cost V 6 bases and J 7 bases, with 15 bases left between them. The CDR3 DNA follows: TGTGCCAGCAGCCCTCGGAGGGGCGGTGAAGCTTTCTTT. Protein sequence: CASSPRRGGEAFF.

The V gene is TRBV5-1, the J gene TRBJ2-2; D possibly corresponds to TRBD1 (5 bases). The CDR3 contains 15 residues. Germline-derived CDR1 and CDR2 are SGHRS and YFSETQ. V was clipped by 2 bases and J by 6 bases, with 14 bases between them. In nucleotides, the CDR3 is TGCGCCAGCAGCTTTAGTCAGGGAAACGCCGGGGAGCTGTTTTTT. Amino acids: CASSFSQGNAGELFF.

This sequence joins TRBV3-1 (or the pseudogene TRBV3-2) and TRBJ2-7; TRBD2 aligns across 8 bases. From germline, CDR1 is LGHDT and CDR2 YNNKEL (reference sequence). Unmatched junction bases numbered 13, after V lost 4 bases and J lost 2 bases. This CDR3 is 17 amino acids long. The CDR3, as DNA: TGTGCCAGCAGCCTCGGGGGGGGAAACCTCCGAACCTACGAGCAGTACTTC. Amino acids: CASSLGGGNLRTYEQYF.

The chain combines TRBV7-8 with TRBJ1-3; D is ambiguous. The CDR3 spans 13 residues. The V and J ends lost 4 bases and 3 bases respectively, with 7 bases between them. Per germline, CDR1 SGHVS and CDR2 FQNEAQ. CDR3 nucleotides: TGTGCCAGCAGCTCGACAATTGGAAACACCATATATTTT. It is translated as CASSSTIGNTIYF.

CDR3 residues: CASSQVVGFSPLHF. CDR3 nucleotide sequence: TGTGCCAGCAGCCAAGTCGTCGGGTTTTCACCCCTCCACTTT. The genes are TRBV3-1 (or the pseudogene TRBV3-2) and TRBJ1-6; D is uncertain. The CDR3 runs 14 residues. Trimming stripped 1 base from V and 9 bases from J, with 10 bases between. Germline V gene data show CDR1 as LGHDT and CDR2 as YNNKEL (reference sequence).

This clone was counted a single time. The chain recombines TRBV7-2 with TRBJ1-1, with D possibly matching TRBD1 (5 bases). CDR1 SGHTA and CDR2 FQGNSA come from the germline V gene. This CDR3 is 15 amino acids long. The V and J ends lost 3 bases and 4 bases respectively, with 15 bases between them. As DNA, the CDR3 is TGTGCCAGCAGCTTTGGGGGGGAATTGGCCACTGAAGCTTTCTTT. It yields the protein CASSFGGELATEAFF.

The chain employs TRBV27 and TRBJ2-5; 12 positions agree with TRBD2. V lost 6 bases and J lost 2; bases outside the gene matches: 4. CDR3 length equals 15 residues. Germline CDR1 reads MNHEY; CDR2 reads SMNVEV (reference sequence). The CDR3 bases are TGTGCCAGCAGAACTAGCGGGGGGCCTCAAGAGACCCAGTACTTC. It specifies CASRTSGGPQETQYF.

The chain joins TRBV12-3 or TRBV12-4 to TRBJ2-7; D is possibly TRBD1 (6 bases). V lost 5 bases, J lost 3 bases, and 11 bases lay in between. This CDR3 contains 13 residues. The CDR3 loop reads CASSIQGDYEQYF. CDR3 coding DNA: TGTGCCAGCAGTATACAGGGAGACTACGAGCAGTACTTC.

CDR3 loop: CASRAGTGKDLDEQYV. CDR3 bases: TGTGCCAGCAGAGCCGGGACAGGGAAGGACTTAGACGAGCAGTACGTC. The chain carries TRBV27 and TRBJ2-7; TRBD1 matches 9 bases. The V segment lost 6 bases and the J segment 5 bases; nucleotides outside the gene matches: 14. Germline V gene sequence: CDR1 MNHEY, CDR2 SMNVEV (reference sequence). The CDR3 is made up of 16 amino acids.

This rearrangement joins TRBV5-4 to TRBJ1-4; TRBD1 agrees at 10 bases. This CDR3 contains 15 residues. From germline, CDR1 is SGHNT and CDR2 YYREEE (reference sequence). V was pared by 0 bases and J by 7 bases, with 3 bases of the junction left unmatched. CDR3 coding DNA: TGTGCCAGCAGCTTGGCCGGGACAGGGGCTGAAAAACTGTTTTTT. Encoded protein: CASSLAGTGAEKLFF.

The chain joins TRBV3-1 (or the pseudogene TRBV3-2) to TRBJ1-5; D is ambiguous. The V gene lost 2 bases and the J gene lost 3 bases, with 11 bases spanning the gap. Germline-derived CDR1 and CDR2 are LGHDT and YNNKEL (reference sequence). This CDR3 contains 15 residues. CDR3 coding DNA: TGTGCCAGCAGCCAATCCGGGAGGACCAATCAGCCCCAGCATTTT. It translates to CASSQSGRTNQPQHF.

This clone has a handful of counts. The chain has TRBV6-4 and TRBJ1-2; 10 positions match TRBD1. The CDR3 is 15 residues long. The germline gives CDR1 MRHNA, CDR2 SNTAGT. Trimming took 6 bases from V and 7 from J; bases not matched to a gene: 11. This CDR3 reads CASSPRTGGSFGYTF. In nucleotides, the CDR3 is TGTGCCAGCAGCCCCCGGACAGGGGGAAGTTTTGGCTACACCTTC.

The rearrangement joins TRBV24-1 to TRBJ2-5, with no clear D. Germline V gene sequence: CDR1 KGHDR, CDR2 SFDVKD. Trimming cost V 3 bases and J 8 bases, with 15 bases left between them. This CDR3 has 14 amino acids. This chain's CDR3 is CATSDPLPPGTQYF. In DNA form, the CDR3 reads TGTGCCACCAGTGATCCCCTCCCCCCAGGCACCCAGTACTTC.

The genes are TRBV7-7 and TRBJ2-5; TRBD2 matches at 8 bases. Germline V gene data show CDR1 as SSHAT and CDR2 as FNYEAQ (reference sequence). The CDR3 contains 17 residues. V gave up 1 base and J gave up 4 bases; unmatched junction bases: 11. The CDR3 loop is CASSLVSAGVASETQYF. The CDR3 DNA reads as TGTGCCAGCAGCTTAGTTTCAGCGGGGGTGGCCTCAGAGACCCAGTACTTC.

The chain has TRBV7-2 and TRBJ2-3; 9 nucleotides line up with TRBD2. This CDR3 region has 16 residues. Trimming took 3 bases from V and 0 from J; bases not matched to a gene: 4. Germline V lookup: CDR1 SGHTA, CDR2 FQGNSA. CDR3: CASSLASGASTDTQYF. The CDR3, as DNA: TGTGCCAGCAGCTTGGCTAGCGGGGCTAGCACAGATACGCAGTATTTT.